These T cell receptor beta chains were read from a single sample in a study of regulatory T cells in long-lasting Graves disease. TCRdb analysed the multiplex PCR reads with MiXCR anew, one entry per CDR3 protein. Altogether a few hundred thousand distinct CDR3 sequences are present, over 9.5% being singletons, with the ten largest covering under 20%. These data are also associated with another study on T cells in Graves' hyperthyroidism and ophthalmopathy.

This material consisted of peripheral blood mononuclear cells (PBMCs), taken at new diagnosis, from a patient treated with antithyroid drugs. Receptors originate from a woman under 30 with Graves disease. Each CDR3 is given with its conserved first and last residue. A D gene is named only where the DNA matches it firmly. Size tells how often a clone was seen (once, few, many) or the class of an expanded clone, and some rows leave it out.

CDR3: CASSYSQNNEQFF
DNA: TGTGCCAGCAGTTACTCTCAAAACAATGAGCAGTTCTTC
J: TRBJ2-1
V: TRBV6-2/TRBV6-3
size: many
D: -

CDR3: CASRPPAVRNTIYF
DNA: TGTGCCAGCCGCCCCCCGGCCGTCCGAAACACCATATATTTT
J: TRBJ1-3
V: TRBV6-1
size: -
D: -

CDR3: CASSGPGGETQYF
DNA: TGTGCCAGTAGCGGCCCCGGCGGGGAGACCCAGTACTTC
J: TRBJ2-5
V: TRBV6-1
size: -
D: -

CDR3: CATSDGATETQYF
DNA: TGTGCCACCAGTGATGGGGCGACGGAGACCCAGTACTTC
J: TRBJ2-5
V: TRBV24-1
size: -
D: -

CDR3: CASSLVGTSRSSYNEQFF
DNA: TGTGCCAGCAGCTTAGTGGGGACTAGTAGGAGCTCCTACAATGAGCAGTTCTTC
J: TRBJ2-1
V: TRBV7-9
size: many
D: TRBD2

CDR3: CASSVGGINQPQHF
DNA: TGTGCCAGCAGCGTAGGGGGGATCAATCAGCCCCAGCATTTT
J: TRBJ1-5
V: TRBV9
size: -
D: -

CDR3: CASSPPLAGGTGELFF
DNA: TGTGCCAGCTCACCTCCTTTAGCGGGAGGAACCGGGGAGCTGTTTTTT
J: TRBJ2-2
V: TRBV18
size: many
D: TRBD2

CDR3: CASSLYGTGIQSGANVLTF
DNA: TGTGCCAGCAGCTTATACGGGACAGGTATTCAATCTGGGGCCAACGTCCTGACTTTC
J: TRBJ2-6
V: TRBV7-3
size: few
D: TRBD1

CDR3: CASSDMTGRNQPQHF
DNA: TGTGCCAGCAGTGACATGACAGGGCGCAATCAGCCCCAGCATTTT
J: TRBJ1-5
V: TRBV2
size: many
D: TRBD1

CDR3: CASSLADRGNYGYTF
DNA: TGTGCCAGCAGTTTAGCGGACAGAGGAAACTATGGCTACACCTTC
J: TRBJ1-2
V: TRBV12-3/TRBV12-4
size: many
D: -

CDR3: CASSLTEDAGELFF
DNA: TGTGCCAGCAGCTTGACGGAGGACGCCGGGGAGCTGTTTTTT
J: TRBJ2-2
V: TRBV7-9
size: few
D: -

CDR3: CASSLDGRGFGTGELFF
DNA: TGTGCCAGCAGTTTAGATGGTAGGGGATTCGGGACCGGGGAGCTGTTTTTT
J: TRBJ2-2
V: TRBV12-3/TRBV12-4
size: many
D: -

CDR3: CASGLVPLPGLGQFF
DNA: TGTGCTAGTGGTTTGGTACCCCTCCCTGGATTAGGGCAGTTCTTC
J: TRBJ2-1
V: TRBV12-5
size: many
D: -

CDR3: CASSIAYSGANVLTF
DNA: TGTGCCAGCAGTATTGCCTACTCTGGGGCCAACGTCCTGACTTTC
J: TRBJ2-6
V: TRBV28
size: many
D: -

CDR3: CSAREQGVFYEQYF
DNA: TGCAGTGCTAGAGAACAGGGGGTATTCTACGAGCAGTACTTC
J: TRBJ2-7
V: TRBV20-1
size: many
D: TRBD1

CDR3: CASSRVIEANYGYTF
DNA: TGTGCCAGCAGCCGGGTCATCGAAGCGAACTATGGCTACACCTTC
J: TRBJ1-2
V: TRBV2
size: -
D: -

CDR3: CATLRASGRAEAFF
DNA: TGTGCCACCTTAAGGGCGTCAGGGAGAGCTGAAGCTTTCTTT
J: TRBJ1-1
V: TRBV27
size: many
D: -

CDR3: CAWGPLSPGRQETQYF
DNA: TGTGCCTGGGGTCCCCTTAGTCCAGGCCGGCAAGAGACCCAGTACTTC
J: TRBJ2-5
V: TRBV30
size: -
D: -

CDR3: CASLGAGAETQYF
DNA: TGTGCCAGCCTGGGGGCGGGGGCAGAGACCCAGTACTTC
J: TRBJ2-5
V: TRBV2
size: many
D: -

CDR3: CASSSTGLYNEQFF
DNA: TGTGCCAGCAGTTCGACAGGGCTCTACAATGAGCAGTTCTTC
J: TRBJ2-1
V: TRBV28
size: many
D: TRBD1

CDR3: CASSFGDFDMVFF
DNA: TGTGCCAGCAGCTTCGGAGATTTTGACATGGTGTTTTTT
J: TRBJ2-2
V: TRBV12-3/TRBV12-4
size: -
D: -

CDR3: CSAIASVAGDRDTQYF
DNA: TGCAGTGCTATAGCCTCGGTAGCGGGAGATCGGGATACGCAGTATTTT
J: TRBJ2-3
V: TRBV20-1
size: few
D: TRBD2

CDR3: CAGSRDRGDEQFF
DNA: TGTGCCGGTAGTCGGGACAGGGGCGATGAGCAGTTCTTC
J: TRBJ2-1
V: TRBV2
size: few
D: TRBD1

CDR3: CASSLSGLRDYGYTF
DNA: TGTGCCAGCAGTTTATCGGGCCTACGAGACTATGGCTACACCTTC
J: TRBJ1-2
V: TRBV27
size: -
D: -

CDR3: CASSYTPERSQYF
DNA: TGTGCCAGCAGTTACACTCCTGAGAGATCGCAGTATTTT
J: TRBJ2-3
V: TRBV6-5
size: many
D: -

CDR3: CASSQDLRTDQETQYF
DNA: TGCGCCAGCAGCCAAGATCTGCGGACGGACCAAGAGACCCAGTACTTC
J: TRBJ2-5
V: TRBV4-3
size: -
D: -

CDR3: CASIGGRNYGYTF
DNA: TGTGCCAGTATTGGTGGGCGGAACTATGGCTACACCTTC
J: TRBJ1-2
V: TRBV19
size: few
D: -

CDR3: CASSLKNLEQFF
DNA: TGTGCCAGCAGCTTAAAAAACCTCGAGCAGTTCTTC
J: TRBJ2-1
V: TRBV11-2
size: many
D: -

CDR3: CSVDIGAGTSTNEKLFF
DNA: TGCAGCGTTGACATAGGAGCCGGGACTTCAACTAATGAAAAACTGTTTTTT
J: TRBJ1-4
V: TRBV29-1
size: many
D: -

CDR3: CASSQGWPGELFF
DNA: TGTGCCAGCAGCCAAGGATGGCCCGGGGAGCTGTTTTTT
J: TRBJ2-2
V: TRBV3-1
size: many
D: -

CDR3: CASSLLATKETQYF
DNA: TGCGCCAGCAGCTTACTAGCGACCAAAGAGACCCAGTACTTC
J: TRBJ2-5
V: TRBV5-1
size: -
D: TRBD2

CDR3: CASGLQGTDTQYF
DNA: TGTGCCAGCGGTTTGCAGGGGACAGATACGCAGTATTTT
J: TRBJ2-3
V: TRBV6-9
size: few
D: -

CDR3: CASSFLAGGAGETQYF
DNA: TGTGCCAGCAGTTTTCTAGCGGGAGGTGCCGGAGAGACCCAGTACTTC
J: TRBJ2-5
V: TRBV28
size: -
D: TRBD2

CDR3: CASSAQGGGPYNEQFF
DNA: TGTGCCAGCAGCGCACAGGGGGGAGGGCCCTACAATGAGCAGTTCTTC
J: TRBJ2-1
V: TRBV9
size: many
D: -

CDR3: CASSLMAVGEQFF
DNA: TGTGCCAGCAGCTTAATGGCAGTGGGTGAGCAGTTCTTC
J: TRBJ2-1
V: TRBV7-6
size: -
D: -

CDR3: CATRGGYYEQYF
DNA: TGTGCCACTAGAGGCGGTTACTACGAGCAGTACTTC
J: TRBJ2-7
V: TRBV7-9
size: -
D: -

CDR3: CASSIVGRGGSNTGELFF
DNA: TGTGCCAGTAGTATTGTCGGTCGAGGGGGATCGAACACCGGGGAGCTGTTTTTT
J: TRBJ2-2
V: TRBV19
size: many
D: -

CDR3: CASSLGGPLYNEQFF
DNA: TGCGCCAGCAGCTTGGGGGGGCCTCTGTACAATGAGCAGTTCTTC
J: TRBJ2-1
V: TRBV5-1
size: many
D: -

CDR3: CASSSFVFTEAFF
DNA: TGTGCCAGCAGCTCCTTTGTTTTCACTGAAGCTTTCTTT
J: TRBJ1-1
V: TRBV27
size: many
D: -

CDR3: CSVILLTTYTNYGYTF
DNA: TGCAGCGTTATCCTACTTACGACCTATACTAACTATGGCTACACCTTC
J: TRBJ1-2
V: TRBV29-1
size: many
D: -

CDR3: CASSQRQGGYTF
DNA: TGTGCCAGCAGCCAACGTCAGGGTGGCTACACCTTC
J: TRBJ1-2
V: TRBV3-1
size: many
D: -

CDR3: CASSVGVGPTAPNTEAFF
DNA: TGTGCCAGCAGCGTGGGGGTGGGTCCTACGGCCCCGAACACTGAAGCTTTCTTT
J: TRBJ1-1
V: TRBV9
size: few
D: -

CDR3: CASSQGTSGRRNEQFF
DNA: TGTGCCAGCAGCCAGGGGACTAGCGGGAGGAGGAATGAGCAGTTCTTC
J: TRBJ2-1
V: TRBV7-2
size: -
D: TRBD2

CDR3: CASTLGRRRINEKLFF
DNA: TGTGCCAGCACCCTAGGCAGGCGGAGGATTAATGAAAAACTGTTTTTT
J: TRBJ1-4
V: TRBV12-3/TRBV12-4
size: few
D: -

CDR3: CSARDRQGFYTGELFF
DNA: TGCAGTGCTAGAGATCGACAGGGTTTTTACACCGGGGAGCTGTTTTTT
J: TRBJ2-2
V: TRBV20-1
size: -
D: TRBD1

CDR3: CASSPSGRLAGAKTAYEQYF
DNA: TGTGCCAGCAGTCCCAGTGGAAGACTAGCGGGAGCGAAGACTGCCTACGAGCAGTACTTC
J: TRBJ2-7
V: TRBV12-3/TRBV12-4
size: many
D: TRBD2

CDR3: CSAPPGLLIPGTQYF
DNA: TGCAGTGCACCCCCGGGACTTCTAATCCCTGGTACGCAGTATTTT
J: TRBJ2-3
V: TRBV20-1
size: many
D: -

CDR3: CATSRDPQGVAGAAEQFF
DNA: TGTGCCACCAGCAGAGATCCCCAAGGGGTAGCGGGAGCCGCTGAGCAGTTCTTC
J: TRBJ2-1
V: TRBV15
size: many
D: TRBD2

CDR3: CASSLGTTGDTYGYTF
DNA: TGTGCCAGCAGTTTAGGTACCACAGGGGACACCTATGGCTACACCTTC
J: TRBJ1-2
V: TRBV12-3/TRBV12-4
size: many
D: TRBD1

CDR3: CASSLWSDREGYTF
DNA: TGTGCCAGCAGCCTTTGGTCGGACAGGGAGGGCTACACCTTC
J: TRBJ1-2
V: TRBV7-2
size: many
D: TRBD1

CDR3: CATRSKGGLGLYEQYF
DNA: TGTGCCACTCGATCGAAGGGGGGATTGGGACTCTACGAGCAGTACTTC
J: TRBJ2-7
V: TRBV27
size: many
D: -

CDR3: CSASKGRIWYVGYTF
DNA: TGCAGTGCTAGCAAAGGAAGGATTTGGTATGTTGGCTACACCTTC
J: TRBJ1-2
V: TRBV20-1
size: many
D: -

CDR3: CASRRDREETQYF
DNA: TGTGCCTCTAGGAGAGACCGGGAAGAGACCCAGTACTTC
J: TRBJ2-5
V: TRBV2
size: few
D: -

CDR3: CATTRAVGGPYTF
DNA: TGTGCCACCACGAGAGCGGTTGGGGGACCCTACACCTTC
J: TRBJ1-2
V: TRBV12-3/TRBV12-4
size: many
D: -